Detailed here is one TCR beta chain. Its antigen remains unidentified. No base-level quality is on record; no much larger clone is a single base apart. RNA was extracted with the RNeasy kit and roughly 0.45 to 1 ug was reverse transcribed using random hexamers. The immunoSEQ multiplex PCR assay, which covers 54 Vbeta and 13 Jbeta segments, was used to amplify TCR beta CDR3 regions. PCR amplification bias was corrected by using a synthetic template baseline for primer optimization and computational correction. Regarding the original processing steps: Only productive sequences were kept, with reads annotated to V, D and J genes according to IMGT and analyzed in immunoSEQ Analyzer. Clonality was calculated as one minus the Shannon entropy normalized by log2 of the number of productive unique sequences. Public and private clones were assessed among the 100 most prevalent clones of each patient and control. Clones were defined as Susac-specific when absent from the healthy and MS cohorts, from about 970 published viral clones and from other ImmuneACCESS disease sequences. TCRdb ran its own pipeline on the public reads, namely fastp trimming at Q25 and MiXCR clone calling, and kept in-frame beta chains. Rows are combined by CDR3 protein, so each entry shows the most common genes and DNA. TCRdb, not the authors, supplied the V and J calls. This sample comprises over 95,000 distinct CDR3 sequences, 80% to 95% of them detected only once. The ten largest clones take up roughly 0.11% of the sample.

The source of the sample is a study of CD8 T cells in Susac syndrome (dated by TCRdb to between 2019 and 2020). For the study in its entirety: The study used repertoire sequencing to test whether antigen drove CD8+ T cell activation and differentiation in Susac syndrome. The study compared CD8+ T cell repertoire clonality among roughly eleven healthy donors, around 14 Susac syndrome patients and some 16 multiple sclerosis patients.

CDR1 DFQATT and CDR2 SNEGSKA were looked up in the germline V gene (reference sequence). The CDR3 measures 15 amino acids from cysteine to phenylalanine. CDR3 DNA only is kept here, 45 bases in frame from base 1. The V and J ends are trimmed by 0 bases and 2 bases, leaving 11 bases between them. The investigation overall reported the following: The TCR sequencing and HLA analysis was acknowledged to have included a relatively small number of individuals.

Peripheral blood CD8+ and CD4+ T cells from healthy donors, Susac syndrome patients and multiple sclerosis patients were profiled using high-throughput TCR beta sequencing. Healthy donors were age- and sex-matched controls. Bulk CD8+ and CD4+ T cells were purified by magnetic negative isolation, whereas CD8+ TEMRA cells were enriched by FACS. Blood was drawn into EDTA tubes, processed within 24 hours, and PBMCs were isolated by density gradient centrifugation. PBMCs intended for TCR sequencing were cryopreserved in liquid nitrogen and were subsequently thawed in a 37 degrees C water bath. The sorted or isolated CD4+, CD8+ and CD8+ TEMRA cells reached a purity of at least 90%.

Sequenced material: CD8+ T cells from PBMCs. The TCR originated in a human donor in good health. The V and J segments used are TRBV20-1 and TRBJ2-1, and possibly TRBD1, on 6 matching bases. The CDR3 region has the sequence CSARDYQGPYNEQFF. The sequenced DNA is TGCAGTGCTAGAGATTACCAGGGGCCCTACAATGAGCAGTTCTTC.